One sample yielded the 25 T cell receptor beta chains listed below, sequenced in a study of beta chain features in type 1 diabetes. Reverse transcribing all isolated RNA meant expressed TCRB transcripts were sequenced. Profiled with immunoSEQ multiplex PCR; TCRdb holds only in-frame clones, not every one. The table records under 450,000 clones, about 15% of them present only once. Material for sequencing was naive CD4+ T cells from blood. All receptors come from a man aged 30-40 years in good health.

The chain has TRBV5-1 and TRBJ2-3; D unresolved. V lost 0 bases and J lost 4, with 9 bases in between. CDR3 size: 14 residues. CDR1 SGHRS and CDR2 YFSETQ come from the germline V gene. The CDR3 is CASSLVGTADTQYF. For the CDR3, the DNA is TGCGCCAGCAGCTTGGTGGGTACGGCAGATACGCAGTATTTT.

This clone was seen a handful of times. The J gene is TRBJ1-2, the V gene TRBV10-3, with 7 positions matching TRBD1. Trimming removed 6 bases from V and 2 bases from J; junction bases left unmatched: 3. In germline, CDR1 is ENHRY, CDR2 SYGVKD. This CDR3 is built from 13 residues. The CDR3 is CAIRQGQNYGYTF. The CDR3 bases are TGTGCCATCAGACAGGGACAGAACTATGGCTACACCTTC.

V gene TRBV7-2 combines with J gene TRBJ1-2, with D uncertain. Trimming pared 5 bases from V and 5 bases from J, leaving 6 bases between. The CDR3 has 11 residues. Germline V gene lookup returns CDR1 SGHTA and CDR2 FQGNSA. CDR3 sequence (DNA): TGTGCCAGCAGCGCCACATATGGCTACACCTTC. Its translation is CASSATYGYTF.

CDR3 nucleotide sequence: TGTGCCAGCAGTTTCCTCTCACCGGGGCATCCCCTCCACTTT. Translating gives CASSFLSPGHPLHF. This chain joins TRBV13 and TRBJ1-6, with a possible D match to TRBD1 (5 bases). From germline, CDR1 is PRHDT and CDR2 FYEKMQ (reference sequence). The V end lost 6 bases, the J end lost 13 bases, and 19 bases lay between the germline ends. This CDR3 spans 14 amino acids.

The J gene is TRBJ2-2, the V gene TRBV7-6; 10 nucleotides match TRBD1. Losses at the gene ends were 2 bases for V and 6 bases for J; bases not matched to a gene: 6. CDR1 SGHVS and CDR2 FNYEAQ come from the germline V gene. The CDR3 is made up of 16 amino acids. CDR3 bases: TGTGCCAGCAGCTTATTATCCGGGACAGGGGCCGGGGAGCTGTTTTTT. Translating gives CASSLLSGTGAGELFF.

The chain uses TRBV5-4 and TRBJ1-6; 7 bases match TRBD1. The CDR3 sequence is 14 residues long. CDR1 is SGHNT and CDR2 is YYREEE in the germline V gene (reference sequence). V was clipped by 0 bases and J by 8 bases; unmatched bases: 2. The CDR3 coding sequence is TGTGCCAGCAGCTTGGAGCAGGGGGATTCACCCCTCCACTTT. Encoded protein: CASSLEQGDSPLHF.

J is TRBJ2-7 and V is TRBV4-3; weak D call: TRBD2 (5 bases). The germline V gene encodes CDR1 LGHNA and CDR2 YSLEER. The V gene lost 0 bases and the J gene lost 0 bases, with 12 bases spanning the gap. The CDR3 has 16 residues. For the CDR3, the DNA is TGCGCCAGCAGCCAAGAACGAGGGTTGGGCTCCTACGAGCAGTACTTC. This sequence encodes CASSQERGLGSYEQYF.

This clone was seen a handful of times. This sequence joins TRBV18 and TRBJ2-3; TRBD1 agrees at 8 bases. Germline assignment: CDR1 KGHSH and CDR2 LQKENI. The CDR3 consists of 15 residues. V trimming: 5 bases; J trimming: 10 bases; junction bases outside the gene matches: 14. The CDR3 region has the DNA TGTGCCAGCTCAGACGGGACAGGCCACCACCTTCCGCAGTATTTT. It codes for CASSDGTGHHLPQYF.

The CDR3, as DNA: TGCAGCGTTGCCGGATTGCGCTCCTACGAGCAGTACTTC. Translation gives CSVAGLRSYEQYF. The rearrangement joins TRBV29-1 to TRBJ2-5; D remains unclear. TRBJ2-7 explains the end of the DNA better; the J call may be wrong. The CDR3 runs to 13 residues. Germline-derived CDR1 and CDR2 are SQVTM and ANQGSEA.

This chain joins TRBV5-1 and TRBJ2-1, with a weak D call TRBD1 (5 bases). Trimming stripped 5 bases from V and 6 bases from J, with 9 bases between. The V gene's germline CDR1 is SGHRS and CDR2 YFSETQ. The CDR3 is 12 residues long. The CDR3 coding sequence is TGCGCCAGCAGAGTAGGGGCCAATGAGCAGTTCTTC. This translates into CASRVGANEQFF.

This clone was seen more than once but under ten times. This sequence joins TRBV7-9 and TRBJ2-3; 10 bases fit TRBD2. Germline V gene lookup returns CDR1 SEHNR and CDR2 FQNEAQ (reference sequence). The CDR3 is made up of 18 amino acids. The trim removed 4 bases at V and 0 bases at J, leaving 10 bases unmatched. CDR3 loop: CASSSLNSGRPSTDTQYF. The DNA for the CDR3 is TGTGCCAGCAGCTCCCTTAATAGCGGGAGGCCTAGCACAGATACGCAGTATTTT.

J is TRBJ2-7 and V is TRBV25-1; the match to TRBD2 covers 10 bases. CDR1 MGHDK and CDR2 SYGVNS come from the germline V gene. Germline trimming cut 11 bases from V and 6 bases from J; bases unmatched to any gene: 25. There are 18 residues in the CDR3. The chain's CDR3 is CASPGGGTLAGAHGEQYV. The CDR3 bases are TGTGCCTCCCCCGGGGGCGGAACCCTAGCGGGAGCCCACGGCGAGCAGTACGTC.

V is TRBV5-1 and J is TRBJ2-2, with D perhaps assigned TRBD1 or TRBD2 (5 bases each). V lost 1 base and J 4 bases, leaving 8 bases between the germline ends. The length of the CDR3 is 14 residues. CDR1 is SGHRS, CDR2 YFSETQ, per germline. CDR3 DNA: TGCGCCAGCAGCTTGTCAGGGAGCACCGGGGAGCTGTTTTTT. This codes for CASSLSGSTGELFF.

This rearrangement joins TRBV9 to TRBJ2-3; the match to TRBD2 covers 10 bases. Germline CDR1 SGDLS, CDR2 YYNGEE. The CDR3 has 20 residues. V was clipped by 0 bases and J by 6 bases; unmatched bases: 19. This CDR3 reads CASSVASILAGGDDADTQYF. The CDR3 nucleotides are TGTGCCAGCAGCGTAGCCTCTATTTTAGCGGGAGGCGATGATGCGGATACGCAGTATTTT.

The V and J genes are TRBV7-3 and TRBJ2-6; 7 bases fit TRBD1. The J segment lost 0 bases and the V segment lost 6 bases, leaving 17 bases of the junction unmatched. Germline values: CDR1 SGHTA, CDR2 FQGTGA. The CDR3 runs 20 residues. The CDR3 DNA follows: TGTGCCAGCAGTCCCATGTCGGACAGGTCCTTAAACTCTGGGGCCAACGTCCTGACTTTC. Amino acids: CASSPMSDRSLNSGANVLTF.

This clone has a handful of counts. The gene calls are TRBV7-2 and TRBJ2-7; no clear D. V dropped 5 bases and J dropped 12 bases, with 26 bases sitting between them. CDR1 is SGHTA and CDR2 is FQGNSA in the germline V gene. CDR3 size: 15 residues. The CDR3 sequence: CASSLTPVPENRRYF. DNA of the CDR3: TGTGCCAGCAGCCTAACCCCGGTCCCCGAAAATAGACGGTACTTC.

This sequence joins TRBV19 and TRBJ2-3; D unclear. CDR1 and CDR2 from the germline V gene are LNHDA and SQIVND (reference sequence). This CDR3 comprises 16 residues. V lost 6 bases and J lost 0, with 16 bases in between. The CDR3 loop reads CASRDPGSASTDTQYF. The CDR3 coding sequence is TGTGCCAGTAGGGACCCCGGATCTGCTAGCACAGATACGCAGTATTTT.

The chain is built from TRBV27 and TRBJ2-5; TRBD2 matches 10 bases. This CDR3 has 17 residues. V shed 0 bases and J 2 bases; nucleotides not matched to a gene: 6. Germline values: CDR1 MNHEY, CDR2 SMNVEV (reference sequence). CDR3 DNA sequence: TGTGCCAGCAGTTTATCTCCTAGCGGGGGCATACAAGAGACCCAGTACTTC. Its translation is CASSLSPSGGIQETQYF.

The chain carries TRBV5-4 and TRBJ2-7, with D uncertain. CDR1 and CDR2 from the germline V gene are SGHNT and YYREEE (reference sequence). The V and J ends lost 4 bases and 3 bases respectively, with 8 bases between them. This CDR3 has 12 residues. The CDR3 region is CASSLDHYEQYF. Here the CDR3 DNA reads TGTGCCAGCAGCCTTGACCACTACGAGCAGTACTTC. Combining the CDR3 with reference TRBV5-4 and TRBJ2-7 gives the whole variable domain ETGVTQSPTHLIKTRGQQVTLRCSSQSGHNTVSWYQQALGQGPQFIFQYYREEENGRGNFPPRFSGLQFPNYSSELNVNALELDDSALYLCASSLDHYEQYFGPGTRLTVT.

This clone was observed a handful of times. The chain carries TRBV5-6 and TRBJ2-3, with D tentatively TRBD2 (5 bases). The V gene's germline CDR1 is SGHDT and CDR2 YYEEEE. This CDR3 has 16 amino acids. V lost 1 base and J lost 3, with 15 bases in between. The CDR3 bases are TGTGCCAGCAGCTTGTCAGGACTTGCCCTGACAGATACGCAGTATTTT. Its protein is CASSLSGLALTDTQYF.

The chain employs TRBV9 and TRBJ2-1, with 7 bases identical to TRBD2. The CDR3 loop spans 15 amino acids. Germline V gene lookup returns CDR1 SGDLS and CDR2 YYNGEE. V gave up 0 bases and J gave up 10 bases; unmatched junction bases: 10. The CDR3 loop reads CASSVGQTSSGEQFF. The DNA of the CDR3 is TGTGCCAGCAGCGTAGGCCAGACCTCTAGCGGCGAGCAGTTCTTC.

The J gene is TRBJ2-1, the V gene TRBV5-4; D unresolved. The CDR3 totals 12 residues. The V gene's germline CDR1 is SGHNT and CDR2 YYREEE (reference sequence). V was shortened by 0 bases and J by 12 bases, with 10 bases between the two germline ends. CDR3 coding DNA: TGTGCCAGCAGCTTGGAGGCTAGTAGGCAGTTCTTC. Protein product: CASSLEASRQFF.

CDR3 loop: CASSDGQSTNEKLFF. The CDR3 DNA reads as TGTGCCAGCAGTGATGGACAGTCTACTAATGAAAAACTGTTTTTT. The chain joins TRBV2 to TRBJ1-4, with D possibly being TRBD1 (6 bases). The CDR3 totals 15 residues. V was clipped by 3 bases and J by 2 bases, with 10 bases between them. CDR1 SNHLY and CDR2 FYNNEI come from the germline V gene.

In this sample, this clone turned up a few times. The genes are TRBV25-1 and TRBJ2-4; 11 bases align to TRBD2. The length of the CDR3 is 15 residues. The V segment lost 4 bases and the J segment 9 bases; nucleotides outside the gene matches: 8. The germline gives CDR1 MGHDK, CDR2 SYGVNS. Here the CDR3 DNA reads TGTGCCAGCAGTGTAGCGGGGGGGCCGGGGACCATTCAGTACTTC. This sequence encodes CASSVAGGPGTIQYF.

This clone appeared a few times. This chain connects TRBV20-1 to TRBJ1-1; TRBD1 agrees at 7 bases. CDR3 size: 11 residues. Germline V gene sequence: CDR1 DFQATT, CDR2 SNEGSKA (reference sequence). V gave up 6 bases and J gave up 7 bases; unmatched junction bases: 5. The CDR3 bases are TGCAGTGCGCAGGGACAGCTTGAAGCTTTCTTT. This codes for CSAQGQLEAFF.